This TCR beta chain was found in a study of T cell changes during pregnancy in multiple sclerosis. Germline V lookup: CDR1 LGHNT, CDR2 FRNRAP. The CDR3 extends over 16 amino acids. V lost 2 bases to trimming and J lost 0 bases, with 11 bases between them. Profiled with immunoSEQ multiplex PCR; TCRdb holds only in-frame clones, not every one. Seen here are 48,000 or so clones, about 88% observed once, and the top ten hold around 1.2%. The clonotype was recovered from a female donor with multiple sclerosis, enrolled in a pregnancy study. This rearrangement joins TRBV12-5 to TRBJ1-5; D possibly corresponds to TRBD1 (5 bases). Sequences were derived from CD4+ T cells from peripheral blood mononuclear cells, sampled in the second trimester of pregnancy. The CDR3 nucleotides read TGTGCTAGTGGTTTGATTGTCAGGGATAGCAATCAGCCCCAGCATTTT. This gives the protein CASGLIVRDSNQPQHF.